This T cell receptor beta chain emerged from a study of blood T cell repertoires in COVID-19. Study details: Both acute and convalescent COVID-19 samples were obtained from the United States, Italy and Spain. The analysed material was cDNA or gDNA that came from T cells, B-cell-depleted T cells, or PBMCs.

Original analysis: Amplified reference gene primers provided the basis for estimating nucleated cell counts. Data came from immunoSEQ multiplex PCR; TCRdb stores just in-frame clones and leaves some out. The V and J calls and clone size come from that table; D and trimming were worked out from the DNA. The sample has around 230,000 clones, around four fifths seen once. The CDR3 covers 16 residues. The germline CDR1 and CDR2 sequences are SGHTA and FQGNSA. V shed 0 bases, J shed 5 bases, and the junction held 9 bases outside the gene matches. The receptor comes from a woman in her thirties or forties with active or convalescent COVID-19. V is TRBV7-2 and J is TRBJ2-5, with 7 bases that match TRBD2. Specimen: peripheral blood. CDR3 nucleotide sequence: TGTGCCAGCAGCTTAGCCAGGGTCTCCGGGGGGGAGACCCAGTACTTC. Translated, it gives CASSLARVSGGETQYF.